This record covers a single T cell receptor (beta chain). Its antigen is as yet unknown. The record originates from a study of T cells after yellow fever vaccination. Study-wide points: CD4 and CD8 compartments shared a small share of clonotypes. Peak timing came faster in the weaker secondary response, day 5 versus 15. After the booster, around 95% of CD4 and roughly nine tenths of CD8 primary-response clones were re-detected.

A process of 5'RACE template switching, which added a universal primer site and UMIs, was used to make TCR cDNA. Using its own MiXCR run on the 5' RACE reads, TCRdb lists one record per CDR3 protein. This sample has under 300,000 distinct CDR3 sequences; over 10% occur once, and the top ten carry around 0.49%. With V trimmed by 3 bases and J by 8 bases, 6 bases remained unmatched. CDR3 size: 14 residues. Looked up from germline, CDR1 is SGHDN and CDR2 is FVKESK. The receptor's source is a man under 40 who received the YFV17D yellow fever vaccine. The chain uses TRBV14 and TRBJ2-3; 9 nucleotides line up with TRBD2. Sequencing used CD4+ T cells sorted from PBMCs, obtained 45 days after the yellow fever booster vaccination. CDR3 amino acids: CASSQLVAGVTQYF. The DNA of the CDR3 is TGTGCCAGCAGCCAGTTAGTAGCGGGAGTTACGCAGTATTTT.